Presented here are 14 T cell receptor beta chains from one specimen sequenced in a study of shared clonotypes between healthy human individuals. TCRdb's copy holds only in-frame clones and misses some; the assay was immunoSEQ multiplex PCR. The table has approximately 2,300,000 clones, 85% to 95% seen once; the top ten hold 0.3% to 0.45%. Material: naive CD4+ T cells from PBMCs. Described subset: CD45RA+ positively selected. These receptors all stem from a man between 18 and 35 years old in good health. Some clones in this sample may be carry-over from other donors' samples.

The CDR3, as DNA: TGTGCCAGCAGTCGGGGGGCGCCGACCTATGGCTACACCTTC. This gives the protein CASSRGAPTYGYTF. The chain carries TRBV28 and TRBJ1-2, with D maybe TRBD1 (6 bases). CDR1 is MDHEN, CDR2 SYDVKM, per germline. This CDR3 is 14 amino acids long. The germline V and J ends were trimmed by 5 bases and 4 bases, with 14 bases remaining between them.

CDR3 amino acids: CASSDHGGSYEQYF. The CDR3 DNA reads TGTGCCAGCAGTGATCACGGGGGCTCCTACGAGCAGTACTTC. The chain carries TRBV2 and TRBJ2-7; D might be TRBD2 (6 bases). Germline-derived CDR1 and CDR2 are SNHLY and FYNNEI. The CDR3 runs 14 residues. V lost 3 bases and J lost 0, with 9 bases in between.

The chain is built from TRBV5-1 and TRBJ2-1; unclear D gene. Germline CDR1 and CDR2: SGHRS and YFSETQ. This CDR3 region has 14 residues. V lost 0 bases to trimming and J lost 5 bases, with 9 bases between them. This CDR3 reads CASSLEGLNNEQFF. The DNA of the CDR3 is TGCGCCAGCAGCTTGGAGGGCCTAAACAATGAGCAGTTCTTC.

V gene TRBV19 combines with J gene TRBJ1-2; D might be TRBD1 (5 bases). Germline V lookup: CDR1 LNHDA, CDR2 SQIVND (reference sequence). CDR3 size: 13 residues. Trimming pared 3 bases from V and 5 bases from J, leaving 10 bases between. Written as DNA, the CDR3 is TGTGCCAGTAGTATGGGGGGGTTGTATGGCTACACCTTC. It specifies CASSMGGLYGYTF.

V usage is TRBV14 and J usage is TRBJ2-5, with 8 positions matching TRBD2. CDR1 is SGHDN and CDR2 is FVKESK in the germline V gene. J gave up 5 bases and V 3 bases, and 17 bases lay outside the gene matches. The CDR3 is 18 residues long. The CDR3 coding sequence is TGTGCCAGCAGCCAGTTCGGGGGGGCCGGGAGGGCCCACGAGACCCAGTACTTC. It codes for CASSQFGGAGRAHETQYF.

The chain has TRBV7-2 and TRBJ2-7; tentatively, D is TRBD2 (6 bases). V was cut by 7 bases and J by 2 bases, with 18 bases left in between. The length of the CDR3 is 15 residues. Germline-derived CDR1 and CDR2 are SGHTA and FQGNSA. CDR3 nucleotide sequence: TGTGCCAGCACTTCCAGGGCCGGGGGTCCCTACGAGCAGTACTTC. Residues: CASTSRAGGPYEQYF.

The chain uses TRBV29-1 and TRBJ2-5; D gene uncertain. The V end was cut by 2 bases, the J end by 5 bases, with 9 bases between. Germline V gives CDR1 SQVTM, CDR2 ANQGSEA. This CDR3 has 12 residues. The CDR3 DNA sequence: TGCAGCGTTGAACTACCCCAGGAGACCCAGTACTTC. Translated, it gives CSVELPQETQYF.

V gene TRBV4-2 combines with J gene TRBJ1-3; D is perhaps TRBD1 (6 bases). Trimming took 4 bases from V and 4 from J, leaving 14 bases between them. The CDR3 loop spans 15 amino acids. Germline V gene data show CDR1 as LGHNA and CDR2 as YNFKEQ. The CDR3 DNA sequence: TGTGCCAGCAGCCCCAACAGGGTAACGGGAAACACCATATATTTT. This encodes CASSPNRVTGNTIYF.

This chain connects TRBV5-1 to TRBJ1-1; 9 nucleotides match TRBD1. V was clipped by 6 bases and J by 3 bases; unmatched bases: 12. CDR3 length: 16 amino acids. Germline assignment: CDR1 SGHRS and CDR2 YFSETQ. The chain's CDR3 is CASTGTGSIVDTEAFF. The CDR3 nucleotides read TGCGCCAGCACCGGGACAGGGTCGATCGTGGACACTGAAGCTTTCTTT.

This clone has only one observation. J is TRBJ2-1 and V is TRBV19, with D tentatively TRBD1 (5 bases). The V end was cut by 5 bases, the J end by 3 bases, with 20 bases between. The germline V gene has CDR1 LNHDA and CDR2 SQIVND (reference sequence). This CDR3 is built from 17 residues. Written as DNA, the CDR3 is TGTGCCAGTAGTTCCCCCCCGGGCAGGGCTCTCTACAATGAGCAGTTCTTC. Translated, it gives CASSSPPGRALYNEQFF.

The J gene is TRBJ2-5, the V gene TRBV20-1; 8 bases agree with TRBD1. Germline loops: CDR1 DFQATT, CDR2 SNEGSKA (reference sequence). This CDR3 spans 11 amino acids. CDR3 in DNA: TGCAGCTACAGGGGGGAAGAGACCCAGTACTTC. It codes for CSYRGEETQYF.

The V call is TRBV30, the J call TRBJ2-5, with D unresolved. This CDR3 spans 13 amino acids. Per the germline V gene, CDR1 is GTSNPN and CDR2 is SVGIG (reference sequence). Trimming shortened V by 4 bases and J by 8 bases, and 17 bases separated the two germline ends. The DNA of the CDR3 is TGTGCCTGGAATCTCGGCCTCACAGCAACCCAGTACTTC. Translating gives CAWNLGLTATQYF.

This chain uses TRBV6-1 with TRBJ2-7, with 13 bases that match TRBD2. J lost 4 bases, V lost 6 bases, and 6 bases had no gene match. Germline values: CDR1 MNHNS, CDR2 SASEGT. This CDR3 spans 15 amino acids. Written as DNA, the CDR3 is TGTGCCAGCAGCGGACTAGCGGGAGATTTTTACGAGCAGTACTTC. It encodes CASSGLAGDFYEQYF.

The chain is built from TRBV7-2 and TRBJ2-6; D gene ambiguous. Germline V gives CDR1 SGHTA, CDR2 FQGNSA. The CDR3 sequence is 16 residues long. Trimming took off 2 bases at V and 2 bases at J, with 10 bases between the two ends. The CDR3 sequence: CASSLTALPGANVLTF. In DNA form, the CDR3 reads TGTGCCAGCAGCTTAACAGCTCTACCTGGGGCCAACGTCCTGACTTTC.